This T cell receptor (beta chain) was captured in a study of blood T cell repertoires in COVID-19. Across the whole study: PBMCs, B-cell-depleted T cells, or T cells provided the cDNA or gDNA that made up the material.

Authors' analysis steps: The assay estimated nucleated cells by amplifying reference gene primers. Using immunoSEQ multiplex PCR, the repertoire was profiled, and TCRdb retains in-frame clones only, with some absent. The DNA was the basis for D and trimming; V, J and clone size are from that table. The sample has about 480,000 clones, approximately 86% seen once; the top ten hold 8% to 9.5%. Sequencing used PBMCs or T cells enriched from blood (not recorded which). This receptor was taken from a woman aged 60-70 years who had recovered from COVID-19.

As DNA, the CDR3 is TGCAGCGTTGAAGCCAAGCCTAGCACAGATACGCAGTATTTT. Protein sequence: CSVEAKPSTDTQYF. This chain links TRBV29-1 with TRBJ2-3; D remains unclear. This CDR3 comprises 14 residues. The germline V and J ends were trimmed by 1 base and 0 bases, with 8 bases remaining between them. Germline CDR1 and CDR2: SQVTM and ANQGSEA.